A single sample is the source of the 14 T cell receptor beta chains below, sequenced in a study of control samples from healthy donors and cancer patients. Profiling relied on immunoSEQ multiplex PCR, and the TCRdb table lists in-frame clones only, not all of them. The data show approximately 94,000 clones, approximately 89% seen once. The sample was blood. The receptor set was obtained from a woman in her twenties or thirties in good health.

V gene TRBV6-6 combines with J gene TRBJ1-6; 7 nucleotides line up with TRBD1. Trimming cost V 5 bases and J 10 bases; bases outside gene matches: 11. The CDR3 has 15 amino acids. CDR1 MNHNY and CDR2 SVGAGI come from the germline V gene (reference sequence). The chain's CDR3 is CASSQGEQGLSPLHF. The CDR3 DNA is TGTGCCAGCAGTCAAGGGGAACAGGGGCTATCACCCCTCCACTTT.

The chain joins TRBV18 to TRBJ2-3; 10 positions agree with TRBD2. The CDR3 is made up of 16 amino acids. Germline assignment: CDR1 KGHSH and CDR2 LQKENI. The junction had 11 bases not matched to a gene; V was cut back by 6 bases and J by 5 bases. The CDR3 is CASSAQREGMRDTQYF. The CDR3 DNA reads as TGTGCCAGCTCGGCCCAGCGGGAGGGCATGAGAGATACGCAGTATTTT.

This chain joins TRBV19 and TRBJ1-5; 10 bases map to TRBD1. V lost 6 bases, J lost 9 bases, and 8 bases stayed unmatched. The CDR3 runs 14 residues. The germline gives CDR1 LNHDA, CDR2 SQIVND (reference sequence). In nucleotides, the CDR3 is TGTGCCAGTAGCTCTGACAGGGGGCGGGGGCCCCAGCATTTT. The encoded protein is CASSSDRGRGPQHF.

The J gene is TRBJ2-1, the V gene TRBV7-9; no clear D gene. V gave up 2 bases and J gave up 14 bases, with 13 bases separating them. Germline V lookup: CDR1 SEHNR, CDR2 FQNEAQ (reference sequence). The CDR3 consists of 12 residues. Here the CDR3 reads CASSLSNPGEFF. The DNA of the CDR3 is TGTGCCAGCAGCTTATCTAACCCTGGCGAGTTCTTC.

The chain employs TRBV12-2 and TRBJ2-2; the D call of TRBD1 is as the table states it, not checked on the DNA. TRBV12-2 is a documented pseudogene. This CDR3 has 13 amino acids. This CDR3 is CASRLAEHRELFF. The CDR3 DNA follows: TGTGCAAGTCGCTTAGCAGAACACCGGGAGCTGTTTTTT.

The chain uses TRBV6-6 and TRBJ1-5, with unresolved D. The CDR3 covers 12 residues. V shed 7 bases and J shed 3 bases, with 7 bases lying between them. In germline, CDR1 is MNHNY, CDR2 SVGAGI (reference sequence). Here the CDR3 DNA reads TGTGCCAGCACAGCGCCCAATCAGCCCCAGCATTTT. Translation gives CASTAPNQPQHF.

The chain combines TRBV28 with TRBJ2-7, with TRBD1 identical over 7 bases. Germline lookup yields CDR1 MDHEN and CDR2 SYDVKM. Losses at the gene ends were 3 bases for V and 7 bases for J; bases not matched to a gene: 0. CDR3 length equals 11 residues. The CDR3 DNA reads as TGTGCCAGCAGTTTCAGGGGGGAGCAGTACTTC. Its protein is CASSFRGEQYF.

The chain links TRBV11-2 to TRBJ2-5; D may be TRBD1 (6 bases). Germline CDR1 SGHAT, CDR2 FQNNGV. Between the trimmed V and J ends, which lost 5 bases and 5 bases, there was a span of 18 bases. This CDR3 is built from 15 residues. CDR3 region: CASSPPSTGRETQYF. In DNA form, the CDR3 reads TGTGCCAGCAGCCCTCCATCGACAGGCCGCGAGACCCAGTACTTC.

The CDR3 nucleotides are TGTGCCAGCAGTTATCGGAATACGAGAGTCAATGAGCAGTTCTTC. This encodes CASSYRNTRVNEQFF. The chain couples TRBV28 to TRBJ2-1; no clear D gene. CDR3 length equals 15 residues. Germline CDR1 and CDR2: MDHEN and SYDVKM. V lost 4 bases to trimming and J lost 6 bases, with 16 bases between them.

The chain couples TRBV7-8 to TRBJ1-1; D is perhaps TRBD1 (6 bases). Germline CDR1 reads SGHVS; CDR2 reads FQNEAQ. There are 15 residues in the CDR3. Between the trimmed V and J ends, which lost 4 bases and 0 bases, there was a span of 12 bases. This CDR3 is CASSWGASVNTEAFF. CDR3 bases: TGTGCCAGCAGCTGGGGGGCCAGTGTGAACACTGAAGCTTTCTTT.

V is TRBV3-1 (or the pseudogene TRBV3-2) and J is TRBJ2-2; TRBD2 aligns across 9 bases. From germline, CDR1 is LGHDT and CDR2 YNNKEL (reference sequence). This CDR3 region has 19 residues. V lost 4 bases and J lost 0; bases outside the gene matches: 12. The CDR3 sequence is CASSPAGLAIYANTGELFF. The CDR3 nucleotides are TGTGCCAGCAGCCCCGCGGGACTAGCTATTTACGCGAACACCGGGGAGCTGTTTTTT.

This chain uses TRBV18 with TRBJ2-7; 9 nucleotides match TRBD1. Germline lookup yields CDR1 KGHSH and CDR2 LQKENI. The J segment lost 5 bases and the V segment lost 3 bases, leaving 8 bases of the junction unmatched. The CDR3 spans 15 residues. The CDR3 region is CASSPPGTGSHEQYF. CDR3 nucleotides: TGTGCCAGCTCACCTCCCGGGACAGGGTCCCACGAGCAGTACTTC. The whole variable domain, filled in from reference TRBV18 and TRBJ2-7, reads NAGVMQNPRHLVRRRGQEARLRCSPMKGHSHVYWYRQLPEEGLKFMVYLQKENIIDESGMPKERFSAEFPKEGPSILRIQQVVRGDSAAYFCASSPPGTGSHEQYFGPGTRLTVT.

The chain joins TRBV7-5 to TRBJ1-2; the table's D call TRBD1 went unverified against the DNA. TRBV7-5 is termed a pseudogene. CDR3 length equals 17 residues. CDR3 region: CVRSLMDRTTNPDGYTF. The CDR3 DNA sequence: TGTGTCAGAAGCCTGATGGACAGGACAACTAACCCCGATGGCTACACCTTC.

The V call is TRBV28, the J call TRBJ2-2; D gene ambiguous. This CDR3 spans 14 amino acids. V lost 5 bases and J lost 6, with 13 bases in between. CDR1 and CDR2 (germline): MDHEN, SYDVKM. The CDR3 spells CASSPTGRAGELFF. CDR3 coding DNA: TGTGCCAGCAGTCCCACGGGTCGGGCCGGGGAGCTGTTTTTT.